The subject of this entry is one TCR beta chain. Its antigen specificity is not known. Per-base qualities were not stored, and no clone one base away is much larger. This entry belongs to a study of cytomegalovirus exposure and HLA in healthy donors (dated by TCRdb to the late 2010s). Regarding the research as a whole: An earlier analysis of 550 to 700 of the donors reported 250 to 350 Gb of sequence data and 117 million unique TCR beta sequences from 150 million to 200 million T cells. High-throughput TCR immunosequencing, statistical association of individual TCRs with disease status, and machine learning were combined to predict cytomegalovirus infection status. In a later analysis, previously published TCR beta repertoires from several hundred donors were re-analyzed and high-resolution HLA genotyping was added so that TCR occurrence patterns could be studied. Alongside the repertoire data, information on donor age, sex, ethnicity and CMV serostatus was compiled. All discovery cohort repertoires had been generated using a single sequencing platform. Rather than using new phenotypic data, the later analysis identified candidate immune exposures from TCR beta sequences and from how often those sequences occurred across donors. Class I and class II HLA loci were covered by the typing at four-digit resolution. The genetic ancestry cluster associated with self-reported Caucasian donors included roughly four fifths of the 398 genotyped donors. The study aimed to test whether signatures of past pathogen exposure could be identified by cataloging public T cell receptors. Because of strong linkage in the cohort, five DR-DQ haplotypes were treated as single units for association and clustering. Among a few hundred genotyped donors of the cohort, an average of approximately 240,000 unique TCR beta nucleotide sequences were sequenced per donor, roughly 18% of them non-productive. Along with the roughly 700-subject first cohort, a separate validation cohort of over a hundred different subjects was used. A later genetic analysis took genome-wide SNP genotypes for about 55% of the 666 donors and used that subset as a discovery cohort. In an earlier analysis of about 590 of the donors, high-throughput TCR beta sequencing was used to judge whether each TCR beta V gene segment behaved as functional or pseudogenic. The number of typed donors differed by locus: roughly 629-630 for A, B, C, DRB1 and DQB1; some 540 for DQA1; 600 to 610 for DPA1; and around 470 for DPB1. The T cell repertoires of 670 or so subjects were profiled by immunosequencing and related to cytomegalovirus serostatus. An early release that covered 500 to 800 HLA-typed donors contained about 300 gigabases of sequencing data and roughly 84 million unique TCR sequences. Study-wide findings and limitations: Because counts were too low, roughly 17 rarely observed V segments, including chromosome 9 orphons, were left out of the earlier analysis of approximately 580 of the donors. Strong co-occurrence of HLA alleles, especially DR and DQ, made assigning TCR associations to individual alleles difficult. A further reported finding was that TCR beta sequences accurately predicted the HLA-A and HLA-B alleles for most subjects in the first cohort. Specific HLA alleles were associated with 18,000 or so TCR beta sequences at a false discovery rate of 0.05 in a later analysis. A few of the identified cytomegalovirus-associated TCR beta chains were confirmed in vitro to be specific for cytomegalovirus antigens. A later analysis reported that several top co-occurrence clusters appeared linked to parvovirus B19, influenza, CMV and Epstein-Barr virus. The classifier was reported to diagnose cytomegalovirus status with high specificity and sensitivity in both the original and validation cohorts. A later genetic analysis associated a missense DCLRE1C variant with V-gene and J-gene trimming of TCR beta chains, and an independent cohort replicated the association. For the cohort, immune exposure information was limited to CMV serostatus. According to the authors, the approach could potentially be generalized to other disease states and immunological phenotypes. An earlier analysis of roughly 570 of the donors showed that most TCR beta V segments appeared in productive rearrangements either about 90% or about 30% of the time, which broadly matched IMGT annotations. Compared with the approximately 710-donor mean, donors in an Asian-associated ancestry cluster had fewer N-insertions in productive TCRs, according to a later genetic analysis. Linkage disequilibrium might explain the correlated functional status among segregating V segments, but an unknown experimental factor could not be excluded. Because HLA typing was missing for some donors at each locus, association tests included only the typed subset. Most CMV-associated TCR beta chains appeared to be HLA-restricted in a later analysis, and the HLA associations seemed to be driven largely by CMV exposure. A later analysis found that HLA-associated TCR beta chains were more clonally expanded and had lower generation probabilities than equally common non-associated chains. Most TCR sequences were observed very rarely across donors, whereas some public TCRs were present in many individuals. In a later analysis, TCR association rates were found to vary across HLA loci, with the most associated TCRs seen for DRB1 alleles and the fewest for HLA-C alleles. A cluster of highly shared sequence variants was judged likely to be a technical artifact of the sequencing pipeline. Only TCR beta chains were sequenced in this cohort, and the absence of alpha or paired-chain data limited detectable features. A total of 150 to 200 TCR beta chains were listed by the study as associated with cytomegalovirus. Sequencing depth was assumed to be roughly uniform across donors in the presence/absence analyses, though that assumption may not hold. Some IMGT-functional V segments, including TRBV6-2 and TRBV6-3, could not be distinguished by the 87-base-pair reads and were therefore excluded.

The junction carries 8 bases between V and J, which are trimmed by 6 bases and 0 bases respectively. Per the germline V gene, MRHNA is the CDR1 and SNTAGT is the CDR2. The CDR3 numbers 14 residues from cysteine through phenylalanine. The entry retains the CDR3 DNA only, 42 bases that are in frame from base 1. Receptor libraries were prepared by the immunoSEQ multiplex PCR assay. A mixture of 60 forward primers for TCR Vbeta segments and 13 reverse primers for TCR Jbeta segments was used in the multiplex PCR. The CDR3 region of rearranged TCR beta genes was amplified from genomic DNA with a multiplex PCR assay. On the Illumina HiSeq System, the amplified TCR beta libraries were sequenced as 87-base-pair reads. The source study handled its data this way. A later analysis counted about 80 million unique TCR beta chains across the 666 repertoires, and around 12 million of these chains were shared by at least two donors. To remove PCR and sequencing errors, raw reads were error-corrected and collapsed into unique sequences using a nearest-neighbor algorithm that merged closely related sequences. Alignment of CDR3 sequences to IMGT reference sequences was used to assign V, D and J gene segments. For a sequence to be retained, a match of at least six nucleotides was required to both a V gene segment and a J gene segment. Rearrangements were classified as productive when the CDR3 lacked stop codons and remained in frame with V and J, and all other rearrangements were classified as non-productive. CDR3 was defined according to IMGT convention as the region running from the second conserved V-encoded cysteine to the conserved J-encoded phenylalanine. Sequences without an unambiguous match to a single V gene segment were excluded from the earlier analysis of approximately 600 of the donors. An earlier analysis of fewer than 750 of the donors classified V segments as functional when productive rearrangements were above 56.7% and as segregating when the standard deviation between donors was above 5%. To diagnose cytomegalovirus status from the catalog of TCR beta chain sequences, a statistical classification framework was built. In a later analysis, V and J genes were assigned by comparing TCR nucleotide sequences against IMGT/GENE-DB human TR gene sequences. Using the TCRdist pipeline, a later analysis assigned CDR3 sequences along with most-parsimonious VDJ recombination scenarios. In a later analysis, each TCR beta chain was defined by its CDR3 amino acid sequence together with its V-gene family, and reads without a unique V-gene family were excluded. In a later analysis, 450 to 600 highly shared, low-generation-probability nucleotide sequences were removed to address suspected cross-contamination and a sequencing artifact. For each public chain, a later analysis derived a clonal expansion index from normalized ranks of inferred template counts within each repertoire. A later analysis computed generation probabilities with a VDJ recombination model fitted to out-of-frame rearrangements, and checked the results against IGoR. In a later analysis, TCR-TCR, TCR-HLA and TCR-CMV co-occurrence was scored with hypergeometric tests, and a repertoire-size bias correction was applied to TCR pairs. False discovery rates were estimated in a later analysis by permuting HLA or CMV assignments 20 times. A later analysis grouped co-occurring TCRs with DBSCAN, adding TCRdist sequence similarity when clustering within HLA-allele-positive subsets. Repertoires with fewer than 30,000 or more than 120,000 public chains, plus five repertoires with anomalous nucleotide sharing, were excluded from co-occurrence clustering. TCRdb carries this immuneACCESS record with in-frame sequences only. Its versions omit some clonotypes, under half of them owing to an unresolved V gene in the studies checked, with the rest unexplained. The V and J calls and clone size are taken from that table; D and trimming were inferred from the DNA. Present in this sample are about 94,000 clones, roughly 72% of which were seen just once. Together, the top ten hold about 20% of the sample.

The cohort comprised 550 to 700 healthy bone marrow donors. At the time of sampling, every cohort member was nominally healthy, though immune exposures that went unrecorded were likely present. The donor was CMV seropositive and belonged to the group of 250 to 300 seropositive cohort members. Every donor gave a peripheral blood sample, and the peripheral blood mononuclear cells from that sample were used for TCR beta sequencing. The Qiagen DNeasy Blood Extraction Kit was used to extract genomic DNA from the blood cell samples. Recombination joined TRBV6-4 with TRBJ2-2, with the D gene not clear enough to name. The sample consisted of PBMCs. The source of this sequence is a man aged 25 to 40 in good health and CMV-seropositive. The CDR3 amino acid sequence is: CASRSGPNTGELFF. The bases are TGTGCCAGCAGAAGTGGCCCGAACACCGGGGAGCTGTTTTTT.